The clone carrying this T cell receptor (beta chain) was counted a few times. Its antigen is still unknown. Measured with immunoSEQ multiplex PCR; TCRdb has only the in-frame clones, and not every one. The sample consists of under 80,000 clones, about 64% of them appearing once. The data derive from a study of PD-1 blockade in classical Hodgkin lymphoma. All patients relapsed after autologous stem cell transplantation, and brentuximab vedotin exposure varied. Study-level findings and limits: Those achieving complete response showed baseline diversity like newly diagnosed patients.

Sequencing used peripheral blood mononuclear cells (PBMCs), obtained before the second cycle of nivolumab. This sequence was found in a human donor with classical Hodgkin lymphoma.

The chain's CDR3 is CASSAGDSRGDTQYF. The CDR3, as DNA: TGCGCCAGCAGTGCCGGGGACAGCCGTGGGGATACGCAGTATTTT. V and J are TRBV10-1 and TRBJ2-3; 7 bases match TRBD1. The germline V gene has CDR1 WNHNN and CDR2 SYGVQD (reference sequence). The trim removed 4 bases at V and 6 bases at J, leaving 10 bases unmatched. The CDR3 length is 15 residues.